The clone carrying this T cell receptor (beta chain) was seen just once. The antigen remains undetermined. The V end lost 4 bases, the J end lost 8 bases, and 9 bases lay between the germline ends. The CDR3 runs to 12 residues. From germline, CDR1 is SGHAT and CDR2 FQNNGV. This entry comes from a study of T cell responses to AZD1222 COVID-19 vaccine. Study findings and constraints: Females outnumbered males among donors, who were mostly white British; clonal diversity was possibly underestimated. At baseline, seropositivity was found in only a handful of AZD1222 recipients. With dominance at 160-218 and 743-854, vaccine-associated CD4 TCRs spanned spike.

Using immunoSEQ multiplex PCR, the repertoire was profiled, and TCRdb retains in-frame clones only, with some absent. The sample lists about 100,000 clones, approximately 90% occurring once. This sequence joins TRBV11-2 and TRBJ1-3; D not resolved. The specimen was peripheral blood, collected on day 0 of AZD1222 vaccination. The sequence derives from an adult in good health. The CDR3 DNA is TGTGCCAGCAGCTCCCGGTTGGACACCATATATTTT. Protein product: CASSSRLDTIYF. The full variable domain, with the rest looked up from reference TRBV11-2 and TRBJ1-3, is EAGVAQSPRYKIIEKRQSVAFWCNPISGHATLYWYQQILGQGPKLLIQFQNNGVVDDSQLPKDRFSAERLKGVDSTLKIQPAKLEDSAVYLCASSSRLDTIYFGEGSWLTVV.